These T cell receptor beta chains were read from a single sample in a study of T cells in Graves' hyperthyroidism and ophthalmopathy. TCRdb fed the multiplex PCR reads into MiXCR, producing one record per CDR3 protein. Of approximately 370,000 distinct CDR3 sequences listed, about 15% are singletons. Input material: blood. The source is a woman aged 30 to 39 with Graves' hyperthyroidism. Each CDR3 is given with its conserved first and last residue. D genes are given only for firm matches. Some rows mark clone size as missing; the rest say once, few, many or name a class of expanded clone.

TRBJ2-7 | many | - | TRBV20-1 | CSARDPPGQYLYEQYF | TGCAGTGCTAGAGACCCCCCAGGACAGTATCTTTACGAGCAGTACTTC
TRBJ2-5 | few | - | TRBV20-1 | CSVARAPTQYF | TGCAGTGTTGCCCGGGCCCCAACCCAGTACTTC
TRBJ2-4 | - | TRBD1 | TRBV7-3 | CASSKGQGTKNIQYF | TGTGCCAGCTCCAAGGGACAGGGGACCAAAAACATTCAGTACTTC
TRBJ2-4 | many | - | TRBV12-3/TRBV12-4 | CASNLAAGQNIQYF | TGTGCCAGCAATCTTGCGGCAGGGCAAAACATTCAGTACTTC
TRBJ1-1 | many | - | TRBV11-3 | CASSLTQGTEAFF | TGTGCCAGCAGCTTAACACAGGGCACTGAAGCTTTCTTT
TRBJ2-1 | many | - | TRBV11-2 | CASSLGGEAQFF | TGTGCCAGCAGCTTAGGAGGGGAAGCTCAGTTCTTC
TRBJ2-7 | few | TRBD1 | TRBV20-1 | CSARTGAHEQYF | TGCAGTGCAAGGACAGGGGCCCACGAGCAGTACTTC
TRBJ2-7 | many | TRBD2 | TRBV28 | CASSLSPNSGRPSGEQYF | TGTGCCAGCAGTTTATCCCCTAATAGCGGGAGGCCATCTGGGGAGCAGTACTTC
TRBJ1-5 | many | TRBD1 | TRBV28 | CASSPRDRASQPQHF | TGTGCCAGCAGCCCCCGGGACAGGGCTAGCCAGCCCCAGCATTTT
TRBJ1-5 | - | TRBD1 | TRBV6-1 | CASTEDRVGNQPQHF | TGTGCCAGCACCGAAGACAGGGTTGGCAATCAGCCCCAGCATTTT
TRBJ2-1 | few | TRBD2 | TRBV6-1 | CASQTSFSYNEQFF | TGTGCCAGCCAGACTAGCTTTTCCTACAATGAGCAGTTCTTC
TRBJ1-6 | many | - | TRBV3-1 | CASRLGNSPLHF | TGTGCCAGCAGATTAGGGAATTCACCCCTCCACTTT
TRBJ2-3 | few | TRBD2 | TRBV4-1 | CASSQRPGLAASTDTQYF | TGCGCCAGCAGCCAACGGCCGGGACTAGCGGCTAGCACAGATACGCAGTATTTT
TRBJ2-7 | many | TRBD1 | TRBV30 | CAFSGTDPYEQYF | TGTGCCTTCTCCGGGACAGACCCCTACGAGCAGTACTTC
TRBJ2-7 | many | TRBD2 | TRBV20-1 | CSARGVGREDEQYF | TGCAGTGCTAGGGGGGTGGGGCGGGAGGACGAGCAGTACTTC
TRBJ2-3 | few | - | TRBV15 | CATSAGRRAGGGTDTQYF | TGTGCCACCAGCGCCGGAAGGCGGGCAGGGGGGGGCACAGATACGCAGTATTTT
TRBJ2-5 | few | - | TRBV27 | CASSLGLGETQYF | TGTGCCAGCAGTTTGGGCCTCGGAGAGACCCAGTACTTC
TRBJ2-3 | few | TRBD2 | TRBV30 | CAWSGLAGGFLGPDTQYF | TGTGCCTGGAGCGGACTAGCGGGAGGGTTTTTAGGGCCAGATACGCAGTATTTT
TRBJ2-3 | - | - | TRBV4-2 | CASSQVATTDTQYF | TGTGCCAGCAGCCAAGTGGCCACCACAGATACGCAGTATTTT
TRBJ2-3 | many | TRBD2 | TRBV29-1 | CSVALAGRGDTQYF | TGCAGCGTTGCACTAGCGGGGAGGGGAGATACGCAGTATTTT
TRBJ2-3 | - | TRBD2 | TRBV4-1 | CASTPGASGNTDTQYF | TGCGCCAGCACCCCAGGGGCTAGCGGGAATACAGATACGCAGTATTTT
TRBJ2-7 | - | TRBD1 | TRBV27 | CASSSYDRGSYEQYF | TGTGCCAGCAGTTCCTACGACAGGGGATCTTACGAGCAGTACTTC
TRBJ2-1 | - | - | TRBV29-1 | CSVEGLPNEQFF | TGCAGCGTTGAAGGACTCCCCAATGAGCAGTTCTTC
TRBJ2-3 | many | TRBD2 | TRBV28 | CASSSSSGRFSTDTQYF | TGTGCCAGCAGTTCCTCTAGCGGGAGGTTTAGCACAGATACGCAGTATTTT
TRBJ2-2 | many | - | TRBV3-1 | CASSRTTGWNTGELFF | TGTGCCAGCAGTCGCACCACAGGGTGGAACACCGGGGAGCTGTTTTTT
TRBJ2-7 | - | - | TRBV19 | CATSIYDNSYEQYF | TGTGCCACTAGTATATACGACAACTCCTACGAGCAGTACTTC
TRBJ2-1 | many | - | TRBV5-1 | CASSLIVEQFF | TGCGCCAGCAGCTTAATTGTTGAGCAGTTCTTC
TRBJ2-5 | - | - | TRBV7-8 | CASSLDRLETQYF | TGTGCCAGCAGCTTAGATCGGTTGGAGACCCAGTACTTC